This TCR beta chain is drawn from a study of Tregs in tolerant kidney transplant recipients. The ends lost 0 bases at V and 1 base at J; junction bases unmatched: 5. This CDR3 is built from 17 residues. Germline V CDR1 and CDR2: SGHDN, FVKESK. CD4+CD25+CD127- Tregs, CD4+CD25- non-Tregs, CD4 and CD8 cells were sorted. About this clone: Its antigen is not identified.

General observations from the study: Activated donor B cell expansion appeared to reveal the most relevant donor-specific TCRbeta repertoire. Biological reproducibility was not directly addressed in this study. The small number of patients limits these findings pending further validation.

TCRdb's copy holds only in-frame clones and misses some; the assay was immunoSEQ multiplex PCR. The table shows approximately 90,000 clones, with more than 80% occurring only once. The rearrangement uses TRBV14 and TRBJ2-2, with 7 bases aligning to TRBD1. The specimen sequenced was CD8+ T cells from blood. The TCR comes from a human donor in good health. The CDR3 DNA sequence: TGTGCCAGCAGCCAAGATTCAGGACAGGAGAACACCGGGGAGCTGTTTTTT. It codes for CASSQDSGQENTGELFF.